Listed here are 10 T cell receptor beta chains from one sample, sequenced in a study of T cell therapy after organ transplantation. The repertoire was sequenced with immunoSEQ multiplex PCR; TCRdb's copy has only in-frame clones and lacks some. The top ten hold about 30% of the sample, which has a few thousand clones, roughly 74% seen once. The time point: 4-8 weeks after completion of therapy. The antigens for these receptors are not known. Sequencing used CD8+ T cells from blood, obtained after autologous CMV-specific T cell therapy. These receptors all come from a human patient who had received a solid organ transplant and had CMV disease. Some T cells could come from the graft donor.

The rearrangement links TRBV4-3 to TRBJ2-1, with D perhaps matching TRBD2 (6 bases). This CDR3 is 16 amino acids long. Trimming left V 4 bases short and J 5 bases short, with 18 bases between. Germline V gene lookup returns CDR1 LGHNA and CDR2 YSLEER. The CDR3 DNA reads TGCGCCAGCAGCCTCTGGGACTCGGAGACGAACAATGAGCAGTTCTTC. This sequence encodes CASSLWDSETNNEQFF.

J is TRBJ1-1 and V is TRBV29-1, with D tentatively TRBD1 (6 bases). Per germline, CDR1 SQVTM and CDR2 ANQGSEA. Trimming shortened V by 7 bases and J by 8 bases, and 17 bases separated the two germline ends. CDR3 length: 12 amino acids. The CDR3 sequence: CSGGEGDLEAFF. As DNA, the CDR3 is TGCAGCGGAGGGGAGGGGGACCTGGAAGCTTTCTTT.

The chain has TRBV5-4 and TRBJ1-1, with 10 bases fitting TRBD1. Germline CDR1 reads SGHNT; CDR2 reads YYREEE (reference sequence). With 4 bases clipped from V and 0 bases from J, the junction kept 9 bases outside the gene matches. The CDR3 consists of 17 residues. CDR3 residues: CASSRYGQGDLNTEAFF. The CDR3 nucleotides are TGTGCCAGCAGCCGATACGGACAGGGGGACTTGAACACTGAAGCTTTCTTT.

This chain joins TRBV7-9 and TRBJ2-1; D remains ambiguous. Germline lookup yields CDR1 SEHNR and CDR2 FQNEAQ (reference sequence). Between the trimmed V and J ends, which lost 4 bases and 8 bases, there was a span of 9 bases. CDR3 length: 12 residues. Here the CDR3 reads CASSSDRHEQFF. The CDR3 DNA is TGTGCCAGCAGCTCAGACCGCCATGAGCAGTTCTTC.

The chain carries TRBV5-6 and TRBJ2-7; D is unclear. Germline CDR1 reads SGHDT; CDR2 reads YYEEEE. The CDR3 spans 14 residues. V was shortened by 0 bases and J by 4 bases, with 11 bases between the two germline ends. The CDR3 spells CASSLDKDWYEQYF. In nucleotides, the CDR3 is TGTGCCAGCAGCTTGGATAAGGATTGGTACGAGCAGTACTTC.

V usage is TRBV7-3 and J usage is TRBJ2-1; D might be TRBD1 (6 bases). CDR3 length: 17 amino acids. CDR1 SGHTA and CDR2 FQGTGA come from the germline V gene. V was cut by 5 bases and J by 5 bases, with 22 bases left in between. The CDR3 region is CASSLHAADRTDNEQFF. The DNA for the CDR3 is TGTGCCAGCAGCCTCCATGCCGCCGACAGGACCGACAATGAGCAGTTCTTC.

The chain links TRBV29-1 to TRBJ2-7; 8 nucleotides match TRBD1. After removal of 5 bases from V and 7 bases from J, the junction contained 7 bases not matched to a gene. The CDR3 sequence is 12 residues long. The germline V gene has CDR1 SQVTM and CDR2 ANQGSEA. CDR3 DNA: TGCAGCGTTTCCCAGGGGGCCTGGGAGCAGTACTTC. Residues: CSVSQGAWEQYF.

This clone was seen a handful of times. The rearrangement links TRBV9 to TRBJ2-5; maybe TRBD2 (6 bases). Deletions cut 0 bases from V and 2 bases from J, with 11 bases between. This CDR3 has 15 residues. Looked up from germline, CDR1 is SGDLS and CDR2 is YYNGEE. The CDR3, as DNA: TGTGCCAGCAGCGTAGACGGGACTCCTCAAGAGACCCAGTACTTC. Translated: CASSVDGTPQETQYF.

The gene calls are TRBV25-1 and TRBJ2-2; 9 bases match TRBD1. CDR3 size: 14 residues. CDR1 is MGHDK and CDR2 is SYGVNS in the germline V gene. V dropped 4 bases and J dropped 3; count of bases not matched to a gene: 0. The CDR3 loop is CASSGTGDTGELFF. The CDR3 nucleotides are TGTGCCAGCAGTGGGACAGGGGACACCGGGGAGCTGTTTTTT.

This sequence joins TRBV19 and TRBJ2-7; weak D call: TRBD2 (5 bases). Germline CDR1 LNHDA, CDR2 SQIVND (reference sequence). This CDR3 comprises 11 residues. V gave up 1 base and J gave up 7 bases, with 5 bases separating them. DNA of the CDR3: TGTGCCAGTAGTATAGGGGAGGAGCAGTACTTC. It encodes CASSIGEEQYF.